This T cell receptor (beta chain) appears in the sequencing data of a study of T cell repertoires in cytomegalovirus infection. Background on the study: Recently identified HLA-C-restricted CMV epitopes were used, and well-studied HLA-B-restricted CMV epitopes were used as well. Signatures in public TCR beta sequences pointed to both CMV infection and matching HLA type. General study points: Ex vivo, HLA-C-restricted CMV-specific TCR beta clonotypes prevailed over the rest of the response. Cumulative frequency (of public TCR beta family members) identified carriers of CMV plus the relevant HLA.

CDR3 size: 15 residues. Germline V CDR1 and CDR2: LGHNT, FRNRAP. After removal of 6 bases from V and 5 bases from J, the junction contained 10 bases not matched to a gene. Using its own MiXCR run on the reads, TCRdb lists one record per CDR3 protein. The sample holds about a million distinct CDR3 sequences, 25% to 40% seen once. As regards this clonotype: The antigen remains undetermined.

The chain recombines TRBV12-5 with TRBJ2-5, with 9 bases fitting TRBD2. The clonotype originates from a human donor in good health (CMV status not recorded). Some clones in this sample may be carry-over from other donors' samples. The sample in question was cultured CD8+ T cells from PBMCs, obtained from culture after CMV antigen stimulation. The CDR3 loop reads CASGAGTSFFETQYF. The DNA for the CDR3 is TGTGCTAGTGGGGCCGGGACTAGCTTTTTTGAGACCCAGTACTTC. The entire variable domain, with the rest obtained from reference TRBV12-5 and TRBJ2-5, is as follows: DARVTQTPRHKVTEMGQEVTMRCQPILGHNTVFWYRQTMMQGLELLAYFRNRAPLDDSGMPKDRFSAEMPDATLATLKIQPSEPRDSAVYFCASGAGTSFFETQYFGPGTRLLVL.